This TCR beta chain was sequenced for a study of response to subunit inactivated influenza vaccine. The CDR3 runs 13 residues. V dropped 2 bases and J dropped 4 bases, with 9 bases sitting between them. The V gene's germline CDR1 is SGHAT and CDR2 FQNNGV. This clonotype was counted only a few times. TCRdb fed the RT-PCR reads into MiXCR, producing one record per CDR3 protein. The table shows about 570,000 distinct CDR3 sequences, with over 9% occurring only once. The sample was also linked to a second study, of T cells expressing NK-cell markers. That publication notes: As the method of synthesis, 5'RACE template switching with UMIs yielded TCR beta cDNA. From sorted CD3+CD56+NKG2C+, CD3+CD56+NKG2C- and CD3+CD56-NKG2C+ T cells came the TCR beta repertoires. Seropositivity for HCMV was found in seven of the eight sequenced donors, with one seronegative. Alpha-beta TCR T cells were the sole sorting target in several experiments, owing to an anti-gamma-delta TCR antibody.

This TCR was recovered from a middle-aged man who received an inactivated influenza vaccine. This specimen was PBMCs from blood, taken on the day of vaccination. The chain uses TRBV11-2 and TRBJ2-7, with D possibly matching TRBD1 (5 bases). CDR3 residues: CASSLRAGYEQYF. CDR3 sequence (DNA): TGTGCCAGCAGCTTAAGAGCAGGGTACGAGCAGTACTTC.